One T cell receptor beta chain is described in this entry. Its antigen is still unknown. This sample was taken from a study of cytomegalovirus exposure and HLA in healthy donors. Study-level results: Cytomegalovirus association was listed for roughly 160 TCR beta chains. A later analysis associated 15,000 to 20,000 TCR beta sequences with HLA alleles at a 0.05 false discovery rate. Later work showed greater clonal expansion in HLA-associated TCR beta chains than in equally common others. CMV serostatus stood as the only immune exposure information on hand.

The trim removed 0 bases at V and 3 bases at J, leaving 4 bases unmatched. The CDR3 has 17 amino acids. Looked up from germline, CDR1 is SGHRS and CDR2 is YFSETQ. PCR was performed using 60 Vbeta and 13 Jbeta primers. This table comes from immunoSEQ multiplex PCR, and its TCRdb copy is limited to in-frame clones, with some not included. The sample records 150,000 to 200,000 clones, 80% being singletons. V and J are TRBV5-1 and TRBJ2-1, with 12 bases lining up with TRBD2. This receptor was obtained from a woman aged 40-49 years in good health and CMV-seronegative. Sequencing was done on a sample of PBMCs. Here the CDR3 reads CASSLALAGGGYNEQFF. As DNA, the CDR3 is TGCGCCAGCAGCTTGGCCCTAGCGGGAGGGGGCTACAATGAGCAGTTCTTC.